This T cell receptor (beta chain) was recorded in a study of OX40 agonist ivuxolimab in advanced cancers. Regarding the complete study: Ivuxolimab was an agonistic, fully human IgG2 monoclonal antibody directed against OX40 (CD134), a costimulatory receptor. Intravenous ivuxolimab was administered to patients every 2 weeks at six dose levels: 0.01, 0.1, 0.3, 1.5, 3 and 10 mg/kg. Of the roughly 51 dose-escalation patients, hepatocellular carcinoma was present in around 19, melanoma in around 15, renal cell carcinoma in 9 and head and neck cancer in 9. In the dose-escalation cohort, 82.7% of patients were male, and the mean age was roughly 60 years, with a range of roughly 20 to 85. Patients were allowed to have had prior anti-PD-1, anti-PD-L1 or anti-CTLA-4 therapy, and around 40% of the dose-escalation patients had previously received checkpoint inhibitors. Partial responses occurred in three dose-escalation patients, of whom one had hepatocellular carcinoma and two had cutaneous melanoma. The point of sequencing TCRbeta in the periphery was to test whether ivuxolimab changed TCR sequence diversity and drove clonal T-cell expansion. The paper covers the monotherapy dose-escalation part of the phase I ivuxolimab trial, which included N of about 51 patients.

Broad study findings and their caveats: Partial responders in the 0.1-3.0 mg/kg groups had among the lowest normalized peripheral clonal expansion, especially among CD8+ T cells. After ivuxolimab, more expanded clones were found on average in CD8+ T cells than in CD4+ T cells. Low levels of normalized T-cell clonal expansion were also seen in some patients who did not respond. The antigen specificity of the clonally expanded peripheral T cells was not determined. At doses of 0.1 to 3.0 mg/kg, clonal expansion of both CD4+ and CD8+ blood T cells was observed from baseline to week 6.

Patients with a history of autoimmune disease or receiving systemic immunosuppression were excluded from the trial. Peripheral blood for TCR sequencing was collected from all dose cohorts at baseline, on cycle 4 day 1, and on cycle 7 day 1. The samples were taken from a phase I, first-in-human, multicenter, open-label dose-escalation trial of ivuxolimab. Adults with locally advanced or metastatic head and neck squamous cell, hepatocellular, melanoma or renal cell carcinoma were enrolled in the trial. Before TCR sequencing, CD4+ T cells and CD8+ T cells from peripheral blood were sorted into separate populations. In the case of this clone: The antigen it recognizes is unknown. No base-level quality is on record; no much larger clone is a single base apart.

Genomic DNA was isolated from the sorted cells so that the TCRbeta CDR3 region could be sequenced. The immunoSEQ Assay was used for sequencing of TCRbeta CDR3 regions. TCRdb stores this immuneACCESS table with in-frame sequences only. Part of the clones is absent; in the studies checked, under half of the shortfall reflects unresolved V genes, and no reason is known for the rest. For this sample there are around 64,000 clones; roughly four fifths appear just once. The biggest ten clones account for roughly 5.1% of the sample. The CDR3 goes from the cysteine to the phenylalanine over 15 residues. Only the CDR3 region is kept as DNA, spanning 45 bases read in frame from base 1. In the germline V gene, CDR1 corresponds to SGHTS and CDR2 to YDEGEE. The V end gives up 4 bases and the J end 1 base, leaving 3 bases in the junction not matched to a gene.

The sequences come from CD4+ or CD8+ T cells sorted from blood, collected in a trial of the OX40 agonist ivuxolimab. The V and J genes are TRBV5-8 and TRBJ1-5, with 9 middle bases fitting TRBD1. The sequence was collected from an adult with an advanced solid tumor such as melanoma, head and neck, liver or kidney cancer. The CDR3 reads CASSRTGVSNQPQHF. The nucleotide sequence is given as TGTGCCAGCAGCCGGACAGGGGTAAGCAATCAGCCCCAGCATTTT. With the portions outside the CDR3 filled from the reference TRBV5-8 and TRBJ1-5 genes, the complete variable region becomes EAGVTQSPTHLIKTRGQQATLRCSPISGHTSVYWYQQALGLGLQFLLWYDEGEERNRGNFPPRFSGRQFPNYSSELNVNALELEDSALYLCASSRTGVSNQPQHFGDGTRLSIL.